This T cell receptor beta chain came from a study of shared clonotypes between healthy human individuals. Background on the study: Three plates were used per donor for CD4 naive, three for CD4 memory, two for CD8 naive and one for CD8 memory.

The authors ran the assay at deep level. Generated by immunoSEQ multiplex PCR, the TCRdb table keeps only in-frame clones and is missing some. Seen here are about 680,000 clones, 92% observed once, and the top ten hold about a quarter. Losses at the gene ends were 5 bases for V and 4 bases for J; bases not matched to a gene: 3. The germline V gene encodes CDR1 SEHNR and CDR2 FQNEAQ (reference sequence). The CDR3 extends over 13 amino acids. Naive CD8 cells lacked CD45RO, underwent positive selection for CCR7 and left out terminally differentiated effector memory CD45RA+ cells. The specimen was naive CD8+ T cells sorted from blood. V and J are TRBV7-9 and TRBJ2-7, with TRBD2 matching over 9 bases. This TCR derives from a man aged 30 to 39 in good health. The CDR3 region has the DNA TGTGCCAGCAGCCCGACTAGCGGATACGAGCAGTACTTC. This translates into CASSPTSGYEQYF.